The rows below give T cell receptor beta chains drawn from one sample of a study of T cells in tumors after PD-1 blockade. Repertoires were generated with immunoSEQ multiplex PCR, while TCRdb's copy carries only in-frame clones and drops some. The table records about 47,000 clones, approximately 79% of them present only once. The sample consisted of PBMCs, taken before anti-PD-1 therapy. All receptors come from a human donor with advanced basal cell or squamous cell carcinoma (not recorded which). CDR3s include the opening cysteine and the closing phenylalanine or tryptophan. A D gene is named only where the DNA matches it firmly. A row's size may be missing; if present it is once, few, many or a size class.

-	-	TRBV24-1	TRBJ2-1	CATAPRRGNEQFF	TGTGCCACTGCGCCGAGACGGGGCAATGAGCAGTTCTTC
-	-	TRBV28	TRBJ2-2	CASSFTGSHTGELFF	TGTGCCAGCAGTTTCACCGGGAGTCACACCGGGGAGCTGTTTTTT
once	TRBD2	TRBV2	TRBJ2-7	CASRRGTSAYEQYF	TGTGCCAGCAGACGTGGGACTAGCGCCTACGAGCAGTACTTC
-	TRBD2	TRBV5-5	TRBJ2-7	CASSLESLVGLADEQYF	TGTGCCAGCAGCTTGGAATCCCTAGTGGGGCTAGCGGACGAGCAGTACTTC
-	-	TRBV5-6	TRBJ1-2	CASSVGSAPNYGYTF	TGTGCCAGCAGCGTGGGGTCAGCCCCTAACTATGGCTACACCTTC
once	-	TRBV7-8	TRBJ2-5	CASSLLGQGETQYF	TGTGCCAGCAGCTTACTGGGACAAGGAGAGACCCAGTACTTC
many	-	TRBV3-1/TRBV3-2	TRBJ1-3	CASSQDVGSHSGNTIYF	TGTGCCAGCAGCCAAGACGTAGGGTCCCACTCTGGAAACACCATATATTTT
-	TRBD1	TRBV3-1/TRBV3-2	TRBJ1-4	CASSPRDRGEKLFF	TGTGCCAGCAGCCCTCGGGACAGGGGAGAAAAACTGTTTTTT
-	-	TRBV6-1	TRBJ2-7	CASSETRNLEQYF	TGTGCCAGCAGTGAAACAAGGAACCTCGAGCAGTACTTC
few	-	TRBV29-1	TRBJ1-2	CSVTGGKVNGYTF	TGCAGCGTCACCGGGGGTAAGGTGAACGGCTACACCTTC
-	-	TRBV29-1	TRBJ1-1	CSVEVYRYAGDLMNTEAFF	TGCAGCGTTGAAGTGTATCGGTATGCGGGGGACCTCATGAACACTGAAGCTTTCTTT
-	TRBD1	TRBV6-4	TRBJ1-1	CASRGTGGSEAFF	TGTGCCAGCAGGGGGACAGGGGGCTCTGAAGCTTTCTTT
-	TRBD1	TRBV10-1	TRBJ2-3	CASSDFGTGGSNTQYF	TGCGCCAGCAGTGACTTCGGGACAGGGGGCTCTAATACGCAGTATTTT
-	-	TRBV5-4	TRBJ2-2	CASSFSAYTGELFF	TGTGCCAGCAGCTTCTCGGCCTACACCGGGGAGCTGTTTTTT
-	-	TRBV7-9	TRBJ2-3	CASTPRAGRTDTQYF	TGTGCCAGCACTCCCCGGGCGGGGCGCACAGATACGCAGTATTTT
-	-	TRBV28	TRBJ2-3	CASSSTDESGDTQYF	TGTGCCAGCAGTTCAACCGACGAATCCGGAGATACGCAGTATTTT
-	-	TRBV28	TRBJ2-7	CASRSRGSSYEQYF	TGTGCCAGCAGATCGCGCGGTAGCTCCTACGAGCAGTACTTC
-	TRBD1	TRBV18	TRBJ1-3	CASSLKTGQGVNTIYF	TGTGCCAGCTCACTCAAAACGGGACAGGGCGTAAACACCATATATTTT
-	TRBD1	TRBV28	TRBJ1-5	CASSLTGGYNQPQHF	TGTGCCAGCAGTTTGACAGGGGGCTACAATCAGCCCCAGCATTTT
-	TRBD2	TRBV24-1	TRBJ2-3	CATSDGGGYTQYF	TGTGCCACCAGTGATGGGGGGGGGTATACGCAGTATTTT